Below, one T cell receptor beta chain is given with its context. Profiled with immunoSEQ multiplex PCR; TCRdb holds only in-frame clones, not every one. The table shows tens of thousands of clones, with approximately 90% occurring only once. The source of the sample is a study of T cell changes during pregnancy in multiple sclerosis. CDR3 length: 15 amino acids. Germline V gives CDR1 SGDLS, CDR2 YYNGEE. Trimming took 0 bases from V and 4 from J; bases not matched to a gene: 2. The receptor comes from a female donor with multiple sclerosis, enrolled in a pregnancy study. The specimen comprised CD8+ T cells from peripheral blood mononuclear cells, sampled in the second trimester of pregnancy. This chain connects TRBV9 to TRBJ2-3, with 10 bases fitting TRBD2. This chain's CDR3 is CASSVGLAGPDTQYF. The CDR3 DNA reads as TGTGCCAGCAGCGTAGGACTAGCGGGCCCAGATACGCAGTATTTT.